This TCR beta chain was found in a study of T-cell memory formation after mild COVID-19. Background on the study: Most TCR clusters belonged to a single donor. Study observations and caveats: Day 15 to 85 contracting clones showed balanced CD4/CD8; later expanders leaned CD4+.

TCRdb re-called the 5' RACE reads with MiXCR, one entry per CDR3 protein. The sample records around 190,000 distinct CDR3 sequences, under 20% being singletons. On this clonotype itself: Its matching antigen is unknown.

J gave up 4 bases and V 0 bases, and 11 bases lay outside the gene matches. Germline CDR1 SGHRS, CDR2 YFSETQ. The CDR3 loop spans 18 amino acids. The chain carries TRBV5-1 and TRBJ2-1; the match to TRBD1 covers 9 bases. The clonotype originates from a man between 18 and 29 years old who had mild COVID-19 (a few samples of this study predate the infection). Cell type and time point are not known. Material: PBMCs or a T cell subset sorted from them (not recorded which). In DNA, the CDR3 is TGCGCCAGCAGCTTGGGGTTGAGGGACAGGGTCTTATACAATGAGCAGTTCTTC. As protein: CASSLGLRDRVLYNEQFF.